A selection of T cell receptor beta chains follows, all from one sample in a study of T cells after yellow fever vaccination. MiXCR, run by TCRdb on the 5' RACE reads, gives a single entry per CDR3 protein. The sample holds a few hundred thousand distinct CDR3 sequences, roughly 7.2% seen once. The specimen was CD4+ T cells sorted from PBMCs, collected 15 days after the yellow fever booster vaccination. The origin of the receptors is a man aged 25 to 45 who received the YFV17D yellow fever vaccine. Each CDR3 is given without its conserved first and last residue. D genes are given only for firm matches.

D: NA
V: TRBV12-3/TRBV12-4
CDR3: ASSLAPGPSGNPEAF

D: TRBD1
V: TRBV10-3
CDR3: AISSGGANYGYT

D: NA
V: TRBV4-2
CDR3: ASSLPGPNTEAF

D: NA
V: TRBV29-1
CDR3: SATRQEDGYT

D: NA
V: TRBV28
CDR3: ASRLGWEQF

D: TRBD1
V: TRBV19
CDR3: ASKGGTGSASGELF

D: NA
V: TRBV28
CDR3: ASATRGRTQY

D: TRBD1
V: TRBV6-5
CDR3: ASSYSRRDRSTDTQY

D: NA
V: TRBV4-1
CDR3: ASSQENTQY

D: TRBD2
V: TRBV28
CDR3: ASTRTGLADTDTQY

D: NA
V: TRBV28
CDR3: ASSLVRVYSYNEQF

D: NA
V: TRBV20-1
CDR3: SATGIHRNEKLF

D: NA
V: TRBV7-2
CDR3: ASSLVIPDTQY

D: NA
V: TRBV28
CDR3: ASSLLESSYEQY

D: TRBD1
V: TRBV20-1
CDR3: SARSGGANTEAF

D: TRBD2
V: TRBV28
CDR3: ASSLLTSEAYEQY

D: TRBD1
V: TRBV7-2
CDR3: ASRGQGRLYEQY

D: TRBD2
V: TRBV5-1
CDR3: ASSFFKLAGSYNEQF